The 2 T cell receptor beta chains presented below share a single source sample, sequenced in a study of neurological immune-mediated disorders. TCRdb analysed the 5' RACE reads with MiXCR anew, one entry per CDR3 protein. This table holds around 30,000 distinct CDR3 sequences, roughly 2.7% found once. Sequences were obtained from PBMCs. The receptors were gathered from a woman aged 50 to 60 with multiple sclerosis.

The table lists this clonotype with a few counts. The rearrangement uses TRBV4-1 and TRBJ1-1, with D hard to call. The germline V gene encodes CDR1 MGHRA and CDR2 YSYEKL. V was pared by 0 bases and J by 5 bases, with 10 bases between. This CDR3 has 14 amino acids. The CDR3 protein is CASSQDTGRTEAFF. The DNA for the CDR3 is TGCGCCAGCAGCCAAGATACGGGGAGGACTGAAGCTTTCTTT.

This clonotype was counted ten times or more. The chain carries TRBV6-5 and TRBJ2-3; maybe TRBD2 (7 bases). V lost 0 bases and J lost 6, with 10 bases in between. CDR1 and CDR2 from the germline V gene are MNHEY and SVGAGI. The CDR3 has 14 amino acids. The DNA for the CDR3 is TGTGCCAGCAGTTACTCAGGGGGGGGCGATACGCAGTATTTT. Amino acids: CASSYSGGGDTQYF.